This T cell receptor (beta chain) was profiled in a study of glioma-infiltrating T cells. Using RNA template, CDR3s of TCR alpha and beta were amplified with iRepertoire arm-PCR. TCRdb reanalysed the multiplex PCR reads using MiXCR and keeps one entry per CDR3 protein. In the table there are approximately 120,000 distinct CDR3 sequences, around 23% of which are singletons. Study results and limitations: Above-expected tissue-blood divergence occurred in all gliomas, most in low-grade ones. Tissue and blood shared very few CDR3 sequences.

The J segment lost 0 bases and the V segment lost 4 bases, leaving 8 bases of the junction unmatched. The V gene's germline CDR1 is MNHEY and CDR2 SVGEGT. This CDR3 has 16 amino acids. Many counts were recorded for this clonotype. Its matching antigen is unknown. The genes are TRBV6-2 or TRBV6-3 and TRBJ2-7; 8 bases agree with TRBD1. This TCR came from a human donor with low-grade glioma or glioblastoma, undergoing nonglioma brain surgery, or in good health (not recorded which). The source material was glioma tissue, nonneoplastic brain tissue, or PBMCs (not recorded which). The CDR3 DNA reads TGTGCCAGCAGTTCCAGGGACAGGCGAAGCTCCTACGAGCAGTACTTC. This encodes CASSSRDRRSSYEQYF.